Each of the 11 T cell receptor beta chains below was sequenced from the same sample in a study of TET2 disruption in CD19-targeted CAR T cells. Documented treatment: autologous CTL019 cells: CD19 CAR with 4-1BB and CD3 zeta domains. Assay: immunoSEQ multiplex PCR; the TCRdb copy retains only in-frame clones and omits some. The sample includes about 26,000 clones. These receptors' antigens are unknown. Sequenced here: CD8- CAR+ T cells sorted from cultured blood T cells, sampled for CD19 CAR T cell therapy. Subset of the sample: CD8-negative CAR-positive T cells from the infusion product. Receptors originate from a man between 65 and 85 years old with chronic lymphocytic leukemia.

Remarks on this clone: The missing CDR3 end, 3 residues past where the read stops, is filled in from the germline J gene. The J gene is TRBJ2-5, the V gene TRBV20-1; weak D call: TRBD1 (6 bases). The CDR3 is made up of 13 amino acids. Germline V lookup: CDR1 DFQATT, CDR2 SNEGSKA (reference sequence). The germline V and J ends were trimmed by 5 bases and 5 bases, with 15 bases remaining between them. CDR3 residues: CSAQGPQGETQYF. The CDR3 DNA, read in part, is TGCAGTGCTCAGGGACCCCAGGGGGAGACC.

Partial CDR3 DNA: TGTGCCAGCCGGAGGGGGTGGAACACTGAA. Encoded protein: CASRRGWNTE. The CDR3, in full, reads CASRRGWNTEAFF. The V and J genes are TRBV6-2 or TRBV6-3 and TRBJ1-1; TRBD1 is a possible D gene (6 bases). The CDR3 end is not reached by the read, which stops 3 residues before it; the germline J gene fills it in. The germline V gene has CDR1 MNHEY and CDR2 SVGEGT. This CDR3 has 13 amino acids. Trimming left V 8 bases short and J 1 base short, with 11 bases between.

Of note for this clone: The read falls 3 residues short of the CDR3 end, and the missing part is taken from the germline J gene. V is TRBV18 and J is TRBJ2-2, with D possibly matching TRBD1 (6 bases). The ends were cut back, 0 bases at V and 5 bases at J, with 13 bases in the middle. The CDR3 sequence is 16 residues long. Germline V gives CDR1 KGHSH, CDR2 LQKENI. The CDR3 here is CASSPPGAGRTGELFF. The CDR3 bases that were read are TGTGCCAGCTCACCACCGGGGGCAGGGCGAACCGGGGAG.

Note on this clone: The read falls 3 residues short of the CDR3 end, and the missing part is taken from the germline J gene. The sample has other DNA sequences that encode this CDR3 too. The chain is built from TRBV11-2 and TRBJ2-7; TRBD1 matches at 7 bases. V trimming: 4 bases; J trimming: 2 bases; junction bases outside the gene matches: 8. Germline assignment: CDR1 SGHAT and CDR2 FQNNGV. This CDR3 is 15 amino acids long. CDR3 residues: CASSSYRGQAYEQYF. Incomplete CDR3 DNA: TGTGCCAGCAGCTCTTATAGGGGGCAGGCCTACGAG.

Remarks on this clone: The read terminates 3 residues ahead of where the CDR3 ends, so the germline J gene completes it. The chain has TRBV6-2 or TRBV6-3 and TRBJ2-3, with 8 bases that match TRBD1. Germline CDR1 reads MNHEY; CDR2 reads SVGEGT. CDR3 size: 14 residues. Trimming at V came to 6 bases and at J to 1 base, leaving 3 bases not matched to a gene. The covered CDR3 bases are TGTGCCAGCAGGCAGGGGGCTGGCACAGATACG. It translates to CASRQGAGTDT. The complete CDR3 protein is CASRQGAGTDTQYF.

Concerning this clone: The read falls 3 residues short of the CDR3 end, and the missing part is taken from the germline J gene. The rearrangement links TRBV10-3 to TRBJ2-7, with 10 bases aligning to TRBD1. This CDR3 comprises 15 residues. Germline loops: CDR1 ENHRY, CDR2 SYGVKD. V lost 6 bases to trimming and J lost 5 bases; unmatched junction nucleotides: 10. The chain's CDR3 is CAIRGPGTGDHEQYF. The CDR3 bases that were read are TGTGCCATCAGGGGACCCGGGACAGGGGACCACGAG.

CDR3 DNA (partial): TGTGCCAGCAGCTTCGCCGACAGGTCCTATGGC. Its translation: CASSFADRSYG. From start to end, the CDR3 is CASSFADRSYGYTF. The chain couples TRBV5-8 to TRBJ1-2; TRBD1 is a possible D gene (6 bases). The CDR3 end lies 3 residues beyond the end of the read and is filled in from the germline J gene. V lost 2 bases and J 4 bases, leaving 12 bases between the germline ends. CDR3 length equals 14 residues. CDR1 is SGHTS, CDR2 YDEGEE, per germline.

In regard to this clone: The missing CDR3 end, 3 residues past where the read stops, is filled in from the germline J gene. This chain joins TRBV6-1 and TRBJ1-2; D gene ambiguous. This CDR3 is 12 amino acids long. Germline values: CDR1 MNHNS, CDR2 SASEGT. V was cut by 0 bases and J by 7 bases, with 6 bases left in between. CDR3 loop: CASSEAQGGYTF. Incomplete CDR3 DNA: TGTGCCAGCAGTGAAGCGCAAGGTGGC.

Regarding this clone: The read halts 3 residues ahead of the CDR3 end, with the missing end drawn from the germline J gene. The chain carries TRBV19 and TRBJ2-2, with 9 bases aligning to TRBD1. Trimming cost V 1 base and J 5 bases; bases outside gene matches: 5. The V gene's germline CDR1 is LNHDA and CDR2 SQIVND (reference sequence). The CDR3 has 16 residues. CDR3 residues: CASSIGLDRGTGELFF. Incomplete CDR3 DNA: TGTGCCAGTAGTATAGGGTTGGACAGGGGAACCGGGGAG.

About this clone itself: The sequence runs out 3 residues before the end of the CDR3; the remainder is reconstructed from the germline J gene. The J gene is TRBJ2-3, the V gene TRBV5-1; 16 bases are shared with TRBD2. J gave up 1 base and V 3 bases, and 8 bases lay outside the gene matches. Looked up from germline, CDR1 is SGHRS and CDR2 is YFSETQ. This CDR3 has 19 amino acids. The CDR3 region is CASSSGGTSGGARTDTQYF. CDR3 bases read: TGCGCCAGCAGCTCGGGAGGGACTAGCGGGGGGGCCCGCACAGATACG.

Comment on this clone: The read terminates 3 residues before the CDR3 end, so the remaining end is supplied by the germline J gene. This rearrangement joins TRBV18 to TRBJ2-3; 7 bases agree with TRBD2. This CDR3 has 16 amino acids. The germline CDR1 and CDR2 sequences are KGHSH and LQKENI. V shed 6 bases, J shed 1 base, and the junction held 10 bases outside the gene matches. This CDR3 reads CASSLVSGSGTDTQYF. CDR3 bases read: TGTGCCAGCTCCCTCGTTAGCGGGTCCGGCACAGATACG.